These 27 T cell receptor beta chains share one sample of origin, sequenced in a study of T-cell memory formation after mild COVID-19. TCRdb called the 5' RACE reads again in MiXCR, with one record for every CDR3 protein. The sample has some 450,000 distinct CDR3 sequences, more than 15% seen once; the top ten hold roughly 21%. Sequenced: PBMCs or a T cell subset sorted from them (not recorded which). The receptors originated from a young man who had mild COVID-19 (a few samples of this study predate the infection). Cell type and time point are not known.

This chain joins TRBV29-1 and TRBJ2-1, with D unresolved. Trimming pared 0 bases from V and 9 bases from J, leaving 12 bases between. The CDR3 has 13 amino acids. Germline CDR1 and CDR2: SQVTM and ANQGSEA. In DNA form, the CDR3 reads TGCAGCGTTGAAGATCCCACCAGAGTTGAGCAGTTCTTC. This sequence encodes CSVEDPTRVEQFF.

CDR3 protein: CASSLFVNEAFF. The CDR3 DNA sequence: TGTGCCAGCAGTTTATTCGTAAATGAAGCTTTCTTT. The rearrangement links TRBV12-3 or TRBV12-4 to TRBJ1-1; D gene ambiguous. The CDR3 spans 12 residues. Trimming removed 2 bases at V and 7 bases at J, with 8 bases between.

This clonotype was found many times. The chain employs TRBV7-8 and TRBJ2-3; D unresolved. Germline V gene lookup returns CDR1 SGHVS and CDR2 FQNEAQ. The CDR3 contains 15 residues. V gave up 3 bases and J gave up 0 bases, with 10 bases separating them. The CDR3 loop reads CASSFSSASTDTQYF. The CDR3 nucleotides read TGTGCCAGCAGCTTTTCTAGTGCTAGCACAGATACGCAGTATTTT.

This clonotype was seen a few times. The rearrangement uses TRBV5-1 and TRBJ2-7; 8 bases fit TRBD2. J lost 0 bases, V lost 4 bases, and 6 bases had no gene match. CDR1 SGHRS and CDR2 YFSETQ come from the germline V gene. The CDR3 has 15 residues. This CDR3 reads CASSPFTSGSYEQYF. CDR3 DNA sequence: TGCGCCAGCAGCCCCTTCACTAGCGGCTCCTACGAGCAGTACTTC.

This clonotype was seen a handful of times. This chain uses TRBV3-1 with TRBJ2-7; TRBD2 agrees at 12 bases. Germline CDR1 LGHDT, CDR2 YNNKEL (reference sequence). Unmatched junction bases numbered 6, after V lost 0 bases and J lost 6 bases. The CDR3 covers 16 residues. The CDR3 bases are TGTGCCAGCAGCCAAGATCTAGCGGGGGGGGAACGCGAGCAGTACTTC. Translation: CASSQDLAGGEREQYF.

The chain recombines TRBV28 with TRBJ1-1, with D perhaps TRBD1 (5 bases). Per germline, CDR1 MDHEN and CDR2 SYDVKM. The CDR3 length is 15 residues. The V and J ends lost 5 bases and 5 bases respectively, with 18 bases between them. The CDR3 loop reads CASSASRVGGTEAFF. Written as DNA, the CDR3 is TGTGCCAGCAGTGCCTCCAGGGTTGGTGGGACTGAAGCTTTCTTT.

This chain uses TRBV12-3 or TRBV12-4 with TRBJ1-2; 10 nucleotides line up with TRBD1. The CDR3 extends over 15 amino acids. J gave up 8 bases and V 4 bases, and 10 bases lay outside the gene matches. CDR3 coding DNA: TGTGCCAGCAGTTCCCTTACACCGGGACAGGGGGGCTACACCTTC. It codes for CASSSLTPGQGGYTF.

This chain connects TRBV24-1 to TRBJ2-2, with unresolved D. Germline V lookup: CDR1 KGHDR, CDR2 SFDVKD. V lost 2 bases to trimming and J lost 2 bases, with 11 bases between them. The CDR3 has 16 residues. CDR3 amino acids: CATSDSLVSNTGELFF. The CDR3 DNA reads TGTGCCACCAGTGATTCCCTCGTCTCCAACACCGGGGAGCTGTTTTTT.

This clonotype turned up a few times. CDR3 region: CASSLDPTGTGQETQYF. In DNA, the CDR3 is TGCGCCAGCAGCTTGGACCCAACCGGGACAGGGCAAGAGACCCAGTACTTC. This chain joins TRBV5-1 and TRBJ2-5; TRBD1 matches at 9 bases. CDR1 is SGHRS and CDR2 is YFSETQ in the germline V gene. V was pared by 0 bases and J by 2 bases, with 8 bases of the junction left unmatched. The CDR3 sequence is 17 residues long.

In this sample, this clonotype turned up many times. The chain recombines TRBV4-3 with TRBJ2-1; D might be TRBD1 or TRBD2, each matching 5 bases. The V gene's germline CDR1 is LGHNA and CDR2 YSLEER. V lost 1 base and J lost 10, with 14 bases in between. The CDR3 runs to 14 residues. The CDR3 coding sequence is TGCGCCAGCAGCCAAGTTTGGGGGACGCGCGAGCAGTTCTTC. Its translation: CASSQVWGTREQFF.

The chain is built from TRBV6-5 and TRBJ2-7; unclear D gene. The ends were cut back, 0 bases at V and 2 bases at J, with 11 bases in the middle. Germline CDR1 and CDR2: MNHEY and SVGAGI. The CDR3 runs 15 residues. This CDR3 reads CASSYSNSRPYEQYF. CDR3 sequence (DNA): TGTGCCAGCAGTTACTCGAACAGTCGCCCCTACGAGCAGTACTTC.

This clonotype was counted ten times or more. V and J are TRBV12-3 or TRBV12-4 and TRBJ1-4, with a weak D call TRBD1 (5 bases). V shed 1 base and J shed 10 bases, with 7 bases lying between them. The CDR3 consists of 12 residues. CDR3 coding DNA: TGTGCCAGCAGTTTAGGGGGCGGAAAACTGTTTTTT. Encoded protein: CASSLGGGKLFF.

This clonotype was observed a handful of times. The CDR3 loop is CSVELAGGTEAFF. CDR3 nucleotides: TGCAGCGTTGAGTTAGCAGGAGGCACTGAAGCTTTCTTT. The chain is built from TRBV29-1 and TRBJ1-1; D is unresolved. The CDR3 contains 13 residues. Per the germline V gene, CDR1 is SQVTM and CDR2 is ANQGSEA. The germline V and J ends were trimmed by 3 bases and 4 bases, with 12 bases remaining between them.

This clonotype was observed at least ten times. The rearrangement links TRBV11-2 to TRBJ1-1, with unresolved D. The germline V and J ends were trimmed by 0 bases and 5 bases, with 7 bases remaining between them. Looked up from germline, CDR1 is SGHAT and CDR2 is FQNNGV. CDR3 size: 13 residues. In DNA, the CDR3 is TGTGCCAGCAGCTTAGATTGGGGTACTGAAGCTTTCTTT. Protein sequence: CASSLDWGTEAFF.

This clonotype came up many times. The V gene is TRBV15, the J gene TRBJ2-3; the match to TRBD1 covers 9 bases. Germline V gene lookup returns CDR1 LNHNV and CDR2 YYDKDF (reference sequence). The CDR3 runs to 15 residues. Germline trimming cut 9 bases from V and 4 bases from J; bases unmatched to any gene: 11. The CDR3: CATGLNRGHADTQYF. CDR3 DNA sequence: TGTGCCACGGGCCTTAACAGGGGGCACGCAGATACGCAGTATTTT.

The chain carries TRBV7-8 and TRBJ2-1; unclear D gene. The CDR3 extends over 13 amino acids. Deletions cut 5 bases from V and 7 bases from J, with 12 bases between. Per the germline V gene, CDR1 is SGHVS and CDR2 is FQNEAQ. The CDR3 region has the DNA TGTGCCAGCAGCCCTTCCCTCTTGAATGAGCAGTTCTTC. This sequence encodes CASSPSLLNEQFF.

This rearrangement joins TRBV30 to TRBJ2-5; 15 bases are a match to TRBD2. The CDR3 spans 16 residues. The V segment lost 2 bases and the J segment 6 bases; nucleotides outside the gene matches: 7. Germline V gene data show CDR1 as GTSNPN and CDR2 as SVGIG (reference sequence). This chain's CDR3 is CAWSPWTSGGAQTQYF. Here the CDR3 DNA reads TGTGCCTGGAGTCCCTGGACTAGCGGGGGGGCACAGACCCAGTACTTC.

Many counts were recorded for this clonotype. J is TRBJ2-7 and V is TRBV29-1; the D gene is possibly TRBD1 (6 bases). Germline CDR1 SQVTM, CDR2 ANQGSEA. The V end lost 7 bases, the J end lost 2 bases, and 15 bases lay between the germline ends. The CDR3 totals 13 residues. The CDR3 DNA follows: TGCAGCGCCTCAGGGGCCTACCCCTACGAGCAGTACTTC. It codes for CSASGAYPYEQYF.

The J gene is TRBJ2-5, the V gene TRBV2; TRBD1 agrees at 7 bases. The CDR3 consists of 16 residues. V was pared by 4 bases and J by 2 bases, with 10 bases of the junction left unmatched. Looked up from germline, CDR1 is SNHLY and CDR2 is FYNNEI. In nucleotides, the CDR3 is TGTGCCAGCAGTGTCGTCTCCTGGGACAGACAAGAGACCCAGTACTTC. This gives the protein CASSVVSWDRQETQYF.

This clonotype was seen a few times. The rearrangement uses TRBV9 and TRBJ2-3, with TRBD2 as a possible D gene (5 bases). Trimming removed 6 bases at V and 5 bases at J, with 19 bases between. CDR3 length equals 15 residues. CDR1 and CDR2 (germline): SGDLS, YYNGEE. In DNA form, the CDR3 reads TGTGCCAGCACCCGAGGGTGGGGTGTGGAAGATACGCAGTATTTT. It translates to CASTRGWGVEDTQYF.

This clonotype was detected only a few times. J is TRBJ1-2 and V is TRBV24-1; D not certain. This CDR3 comprises 11 residues. In germline, CDR1 is KGHDR, CDR2 SFDVKD. Deletions cut 7 bases from V and 4 bases from J, with 6 bases between. CDR3 residues: CATRNFYGYTF. CDR3 DNA: TGTGCCACCAGAAACTTCTATGGCTACACCTTC.

J is TRBJ2-5 and V is TRBV11-2; 7 bases map to TRBD2. The CDR3 spans 12 residues. Germline V CDR1 and CDR2: SGHAT, FQNNGV. V was pared by 5 bases and J by 9 bases, with 6 bases of the junction left unmatched. The CDR3, as DNA: TGTGCCAGCAGCAGGGAGGGGTGGCCCCAGTACTTC. It encodes CASSREGWPQYF.

V gene TRBV5-1 combines with J gene TRBJ2-3; weak D call: TRBD1 (6 bases). The CDR3 has 14 amino acids. Deletions cut 4 bases from V and 2 bases from J, with 11 bases between. The germline CDR1 and CDR2 sequences are SGHRS and YFSETQ. CDR3 amino acids: CASSPDRITDTQYF. The CDR3 DNA reads as TGCGCCAGCAGCCCTGACAGGATCACAGATACGCAGTATTTT.

This clonotype has just a few counts. The rearrangement links TRBV5-6 to TRBJ1-1; the D is unclear. CDR3 length: 16 amino acids. Per the germline V gene, CDR1 is SGHDT and CDR2 is YYEEEE. V was cut by 2 bases and J by 4 bases, with 18 bases left in between. The CDR3 sequence: CASSLSGPVLGTEAFF. In DNA form, the CDR3 reads TGTGCCAGCAGCTTATCGGGTCCGGTTCTGGGCACTGAAGCTTTCTTT.

This clonotype was picked up a small number of times. The CDR3 nucleotides read TGCGCCACCGCCCCAGGCTCTGGGGCCAACGTCCTGACTTTC. It translates to CATAPGSGANVLTF. This sequence joins TRBV5-1 and TRBJ2-6; D not resolved. Per the germline V gene, CDR1 is SGHRS and CDR2 is YFSETQ. Trimming took 9 bases from V and 0 from J, leaving 10 bases between them. The CDR3 totals 14 residues.

This clonotype showed up many times. This chain connects TRBV7-2 to TRBJ2-3, with D possibly being TRBD2 (5 bases). CDR1 SGHTA and CDR2 FQGNSA come from the germline V gene. V lost 3 bases and J lost 2, with 9 bases in between. This CDR3 spans 14 amino acids. As DNA, the CDR3 is TGTGCCAGCAGCTTGTACGGGGTCACAGATACGCAGTATTTT. Amino acid sequence: CASSLYGVTDTQYF.

The chain joins TRBV5-1 to TRBJ2-7, with 9 bases aligning to TRBD1. The germline gives CDR1 SGHRS, CDR2 YFSETQ. This CDR3 comprises 15 residues. V lost 4 bases, J lost 9 bases, and 14 bases stayed unmatched. CDR3 loop: CASSPRTGERVRQYV. The DNA for the CDR3 is TGCGCCAGCAGCCCCCGGACAGGGGAGCGGGTTCGGCAGTACGTC.